Listed here is a single T cell receptor (beta chain). Its specificity is not known. The entry originates in a study of shared clonotypes between healthy human individuals. General study findings and limits: A small donor pool kept down the genetic and exposure-history diversity that was represented. Only blood underwent sampling, and tissue repertoires likely differ.

The donors were all Caucasian adults (living in Nashville, Tennessee). Once extracted for a subset, genomic DNA was divided evenly among several immunoSEQ plates. Clones were read by immunoSEQ multiplex PCR, and TCRdb kept only the in-frame ones, dropping some. Of approximately 510,000 clones listed, 70% to 80% are singletons. The V segment lost 1 base and the J segment 9 bases; nucleotides outside the gene matches: 12. The length of the CDR3 is 16 residues. In germline, CDR1 is SEHNR, CDR2 FQNEAQ (reference sequence). What was sequenced was PBMCs. The source is a woman between 35 and 50 years old in good health. Some clones in this sample may be carry-over from other donors' samples. The chain couples TRBV7-9 to TRBJ2-1, with 7 bases fitting TRBD2. The CDR3 bases are TGTGCCAGCAGCTTAGGGCTTGGCTGGACTAGGCCTGAGCAGTTCTTC. This encodes CASSLGLGWTRPEQFF.